This T cell receptor beta chain originates from a study of blood T cell repertoires in COVID-19. Using immunoSEQ multiplex PCR, the repertoire was profiled, and TCRdb retains in-frame clones only, with some absent. In the table there are about 340,000 clones, around four fifths of which are singletons. The sequencing input was peripheral blood. The TCR sequence derives from a man aged 25 to 40 with active or convalescent COVID-19.

In DNA, the CDR3 is TGTGCCAGCAGTGAATCTCCAGCAGGCAGCTACGAGCAGTACTTC. It translates to CASSESPAGSYEQYF. The chain uses TRBV6-1 and TRBJ2-7; no clear D gene. This CDR3 spans 15 amino acids. In germline, CDR1 is MNHNS, CDR2 SASEGT. V was trimmed by 2 bases and J by 3 bases, leaving 14 bases between them.